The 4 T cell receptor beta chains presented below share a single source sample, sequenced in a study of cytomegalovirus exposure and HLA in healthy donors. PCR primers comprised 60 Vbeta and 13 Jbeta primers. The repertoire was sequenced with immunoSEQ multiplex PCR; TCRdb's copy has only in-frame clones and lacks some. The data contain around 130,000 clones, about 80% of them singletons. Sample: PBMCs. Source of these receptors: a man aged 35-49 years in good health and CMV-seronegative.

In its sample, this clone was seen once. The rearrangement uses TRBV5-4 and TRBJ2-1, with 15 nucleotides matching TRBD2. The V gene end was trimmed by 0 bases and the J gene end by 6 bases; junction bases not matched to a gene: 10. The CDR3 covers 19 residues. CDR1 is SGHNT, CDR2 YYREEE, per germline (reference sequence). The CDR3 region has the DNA TGTGCCAGCAGCTTGGGGGGCCGGACTAGCGGGAGGGAGGGCAATGAGCAGTTCTTC. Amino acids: CASSLGGRTSGREGNEQFF.

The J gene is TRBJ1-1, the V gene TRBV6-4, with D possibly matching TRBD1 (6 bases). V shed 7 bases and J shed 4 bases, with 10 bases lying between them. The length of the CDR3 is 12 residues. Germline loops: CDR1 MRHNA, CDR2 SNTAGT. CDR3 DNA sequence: TGTGCCAGCAAGGGGGAGGGCACTGAAGCTTTCTTT. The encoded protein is CASKGEGTEAFF.

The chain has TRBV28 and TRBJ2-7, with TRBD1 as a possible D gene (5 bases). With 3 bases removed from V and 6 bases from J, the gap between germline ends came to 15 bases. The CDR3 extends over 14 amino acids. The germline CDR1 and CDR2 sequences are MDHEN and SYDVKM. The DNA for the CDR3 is TGTGCCAGCAGTTTTGGTGGGCAGGGTCTCGAGCAGTACTTC. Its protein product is CASSFGGQGLEQYF.

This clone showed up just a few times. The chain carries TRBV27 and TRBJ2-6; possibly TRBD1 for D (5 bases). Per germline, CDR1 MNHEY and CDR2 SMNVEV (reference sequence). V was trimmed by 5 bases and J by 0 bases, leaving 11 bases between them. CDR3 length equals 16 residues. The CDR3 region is CASSPIQGSGANVLTF. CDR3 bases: TGTGCCAGCAGTCCCATCCAGGGCTCTGGGGCCAACGTCCTGACTTTC.